What follows are 23 T cell receptor gamma chains derived from one specimen sequenced in a study of gamma delta lymphoproliferative disorders and STAT genes. TCRdb reanalysed the multiplex PCR reads via CATT. The table has around 5,000 gamma-chain clones, more than 6% seen once. PBMCs from patients and controls supplied the genomic DNA for sequencing. Sample: blood. These receptors originate from a human donor in good health.

This clone is labeled as medium-sized (0.01 to 0.1%). The chain has TRGV11 and TRGJ1 or TRGJ2. The J gene was not available in TCRdb and was assigned here by matching the DNA to germline segments. TRGV11 is recorded as an ORF, its role being uncertain. The CDR3 runs to 17 residues. Trimming took 4 bases from V and 3 from J; bases not matched to a gene: 15. CDR3 in DNA: TGTGCCTGCTGGATTAGCCCCCGTAGAGGTGGTTATTATAAGAAACTCTTT. Its protein product is CACWISPRRGGYYKKLF.

This clone is medium-sized by share. The V and J genes are TRGV2 and TRGJ1 or TRGJ2. Because TCRdb records no J gene, it was assigned here through a match of the DNA to germline. CDR3 length: 15 amino acids. The J segment lost 1 base and the V segment lost 2 bases, leaving 8 bases of the junction unmatched. CDR1 EGSNGY and CDR2 YDSYNSKV come from the germline V gene. CDR3 sequence (DNA): TGTGCCACCTGGGACGAAAAGACAAATTATTATAAGAAACTCTTT. This sequence encodes CATWDEKTNYYKKLF.

This clone is medium-sized (0.01 to 0.1%) by share. The V call is TRGV4, the J call TRGJ1 or TRGJ2. In the absence of a J gene in TCRdb, the DNA was matched to germline to assign it here. The CDR3 is 11 amino acids. Germline-derived CDR1 and CDR2 are EGSTGY and YDSYTSSV. V lost 0 bases and J lost 10; bases outside the gene matches: 3. The CDR3 coding sequence is TGTGCCACCTGGGATGGGCGAAAGAAACTCTTT. Translating it yields CATWDGRKKLF.

This clone was detected a few times. The rearrangement uses TRGV8 and TRGJP1. No J segment appears in TCRdb, so it was assigned here by matching the sequence to germline. Germline values: CDR1 VENAVY, CDR2 YDSYNSRV. The CDR3 sequence is 10 residues long. J was trimmed by 10 bases and V by 12 bases; bases with no gene match: 8. CDR3 nucleotides: TGTGCCGCACCTGATTGGTTCAAGATATTT. The encoded protein is CAAPDWFKIF.

As concerns this clone: Since a much larger clone is just one base distant, this may be a read error. This sample includes further DNA sequences coding for the same CDR3. This chain connects TRGV10 to TRGJ1 or TRGJ2. TCRdb offers no J gene call, so here the DNA was matched to germline to obtain one. TRGV10 is identified as an open reading frame with a role that is uncertain. CDR3 size: 12 residues. The CDR3 protein is CAAWDLVYKKLF. The CDR3 coding sequence is TGTGCCGCGTGGGACCTAGTTTATAAGAAACTCTTT.

Judged by abundance, this clone is medium-sized. The CDR3 loop reads CATWDKPLF. The CDR3 nucleotides read TGTGCCACCTGGGATAAGCCACTCTTT. TRGV8 is the V gene, and the J gene was not called. The CDR3 extends over 9 amino acids. Germline CDR1 reads VENAVY; CDR2 reads YDSYNSRV.

CDR3 residues: CAALWPNSWFKIF. DNA of the CDR3: TGTGCTGCGCTTTGGCCAAATTCTTGGTTCAAGATATTT. The chain has TRGV10 and TRGJP1. TCRdb does not report a J gene; here it was assigned by matching the DNA to germline references. TRGV10 is reported as an ORF; its role is uncertain. The length of the CDR3 is 13 residues. The V segment lost 11 bases and the J segment 10 bases; nucleotides outside the gene matches: 14.

By frequency in the sample, this clone is medium-sized (0.01 to 0.1%). The chain employs TRGV2 and TRGJ1 or TRGJ2. Assignment of the J gene here rests on matching the DNA to germline, because TCRdb gives none. Germline V lookup: CDR1 EGSNGY, CDR2 YDSYNSKV. CDR3 length: 13 residues. Trimming removed 3 bases from V and 11 bases from J; junction bases left unmatched: 13. Here the CDR3 reads CATWDSRDFQKLF. CDR3 bases: TGTGCCACCTGGGACAGCCGTGACTTTCAGAAACTCTTT.

This clone is medium-sized in the sample. The chain combines TRGV4 with TRGJ1 or TRGJ2. Matching the DNA to germline supplied the J gene, which TCRdb does not give. V trimming: 2 bases; J trimming: 6 bases; junction bases outside the gene matches: 10. Germline V CDR1 and CDR2: EGSTGY, YDSYTSSV. The CDR3 has 14 amino acids. CDR3 DNA sequence: TGTGCCACCTGGGATGCACTAGATGTTTATAAGAAACTCTTT. Translating it yields CATWDALDVYKKLF.

In this sample, this clone is medium-sized. The rearrangement joins TRGV4 to TRGJ1 or TRGJ2. The J gene is absent in TCRdb and was assigned here via DNA matching to germline. V was pared by 2 bases and J by 7 bases, with 2 bases of the junction left unmatched. This CDR3 has 11 residues. CDR1 EGSTGY and CDR2 YDSYTSSV come from the germline V gene. In nucleotides, the CDR3 is TGTGCCACCTGGGATGTATATAAGAAACTCTTT. This encodes CATWDVYKKLF.

By proportion, this clone is medium-sized. Other DNA variants within this sample encode the same CDR3. The V call is TRGV3, the J call TRGJ1 or TRGJ2. The J gene is not listed in TCRdb, so it was assigned here from a DNA match to germline. Germline-derived CDR1 and CDR2 are VTNTFY and YDVSTARD (reference sequence). This CDR3 region has 14 residues. V shed 0 bases, J shed 0 bases, and the junction held 2 bases outside the gene matches. DNA for the CDR3: TGTGCCACCTGGGACAGGCCGAATTATTATAAGAAACTCTTT. Protein: CATWDRPNYYKKLF.

This clone counts as medium-sized. Other DNA sequences of this sample code for an identical CDR3. The chain has TRGV9 and TRGJ1 or TRGJ2. The J gene is absent in TCRdb and was assigned here via DNA matching to germline. The CDR3 loop spans 11 amino acids. Trimming took 0 bases from V and 10 from J; bases not matched to a gene: 3. CDR1 GITISATS and CDR2 ISYDGTV come from the germline V gene (reference sequence). The CDR3 DNA reads as TGTGCCTTGTGGGAGGTGAGAAAGAAACTCTTT. It codes for CALWEVRKKLF.

Turning to this clone: One end of the junction does not line up with germline, which may come from a read error. V usage is TRGV3 and J usage is TRGJP2. The J gene, left out of TCRdb, was set here by checking the DNA against germline. The CDR3 sequence is 18 residues long. Germline V gives CDR1 VTNTFY, CDR2 YDVSTARD (reference sequence). The CDR3 spells CATWDRIPSSSRDWIKTF. The CDR3, as DNA: TGTGCCACCTGGGACAGGATCCCAAGCTCAAGTAGGGATTGGATCAAGACGTTT.

This clone rates as medium-sized. The sample contains more than one DNA sequence encoding this CDR3. The V call is TRGV3, the J call TRGJ1 or TRGJ2. As TCRdb names no J gene, one was assigned here on the basis of a DNA match to germline. The germline V gene has CDR1 VTNTFY and CDR2 YDVSTARD (reference sequence). Trimming at V came to 0 bases and at J to 5 bases, leaving 4 bases not matched to a gene. This CDR3 contains 13 residues. The CDR3 DNA follows: TGTGCCACCTGGGACAGGCTGGATTATAAGAAACTCTTT. It is translated as CATWDRLDYKKLF.

This clone is judged medium-sized (0.01 to 0.1%). Additional DNA sequences in this sample encode the identical CDR3. The CDR3 here is CATWDRGYYKKLF. CDR3 DNA: TGTGCCACCTGGGACAGGGGTTATTATAAGAAACTCTTT. The chain employs TRGV5 and TRGJ1 or TRGJ2. The J gene was not available in TCRdb and was assigned here by matching the DNA to germline segments. The CDR3 sequence is 13 residues long. CDR1 is VINAFY and CDR2 is YDVSNSKD in the germline V gene. V lost 0 bases and J lost 3; bases outside the gene matches: 2.

By its share, this clone is medium-sized. This chain joins TRGV8 and TRGJP1. The J gene, missing from TCRdb, was assigned here through DNA to germline matching. The ends lost 4 bases at V and 0 bases at J; junction bases unmatched: 2. The CDR3 extends over 14 amino acids. Looked up from germline, CDR1 is VENAVY and CDR2 is YDSYNSRV. The CDR3 coding sequence is TGTGCCACCTGGGACTATACCACTGGTTGGTTCAAGATATTT. This codes for CATWDYTTGWFKIF.

This clone is deemed medium-sized. J is TRGJ1 or TRGJ2 and V is TRGV4. The J gene comes from matching the DNA to germline here; TCRdb lacks it. V lost 8 bases and J lost 2; bases outside the gene matches: 9. The CDR3 sequence is 13 residues long. The germline V gene has CDR1 EGSTGY and CDR2 YDSYTSSV. The CDR3 sequence is CATFWFHYYKKLF. In nucleotides, the CDR3 is TGTGCCACCTTTTGGTTCCATTATTATAAGAAACTCTTT.

This clone qualifies as medium-sized. The limits of the CDR3 on the DNA are not certain, so only TCRdb's listed CDR3 is given. The same CDR3 arises from other DNA sequences in this sample as well. No J gene was assigned, while the V gene was called as TRGV11. TRGV11 is annotated as an ORF whose role is uncertain. The CDR3 is 17 residues long, ends included. This chain's CDR3 is CTTVPAGLGTDYYKKLF.

Judged by abundance, this clone is medium-sized. One base away lies a much larger clone, so this may be a sequencing read error. The sample contains more than one DNA sequence encoding this CDR3. The J gene is TRGJP2, the V gene TRGV2. The J gene, missing from TCRdb, was assigned here through DNA to germline matching. The germline V gene has CDR1 EGSNGY and CDR2 YDSYNSKV. The V segment lost 2 bases and the J segment 2 bases; nucleotides outside the gene matches: 2. This CDR3 has 14 amino acids. The CDR3 DNA reads TGTGCCACCTGGGACGAGAGTAGTGATTGGATCAAGACGTTT. Protein product: CATWDESSDWIKTF.

This clone is labeled as medium-sized. The J gene is TRGJP2, the V gene TRGV2. Here the J gene came from matching the DNA to germline, since TCRdb omits it. The CDR3 is 13 amino acids. Germline lookup yields CDR1 EGSNGY and CDR2 YDSYNSKV. The V gene end was trimmed by 9 bases and the J gene end by 3 bases; junction bases not matched to a gene: 7. The CDR3 region has the DNA TGTGCCACCCCCAGGGGTAGTGATTGGATCAAGACGTTT. It specifies CATPRGSDWIKTF.

The V gene is TRGV9, the J gene TRGJ1 or TRGJ2. Germline matching of the DNA provided the J gene here, since TCRdb leaves it blank. CDR1 is GITISATS, CDR2 ISYDGTV, per germline (reference sequence). V shed 0 bases, J shed 10 bases, and the junction held 6 bases outside the gene matches. The CDR3 is 12 residues long. The CDR3 reads CALWEVTQKKLF. The CDR3 coding sequence is TGTGCCTTGTGGGAGGTGACCCAAAAGAAACTCTTT.

The chain combines TRGV11 with TRGJP2. The J gene was missing in TCRdb and was found by matching the end of the DNA to germline. TRGV11 is noted as an ORF with a role that remains uncertain. Trimming at V came to 7 bases and at J to 3 bases, leaving 5 bases not matched to a gene. There are 14 residues in the CDR3. CDR3 bases: TGTGCCTGCTGGATCTCCTGTAGTGATTGGATCAAGACGTTT. Its protein product is CACWISCSDWIKTF.

This clone is medium-sized. The chain carries TRGV10 and TRGJ1 or TRGJ2. TCRdb is silent on the J gene; assignment here came from matching the DNA to germline. TRGV10 is given ORF status, its function remaining uncertain. The CDR3 is 13 amino acids. The junction had 8 bases not matched to a gene; V was cut back by 8 bases and J by 3 bases. The CDR3 spells CAAWDPIYYKKLF. The CDR3 nucleotides read TGTGCTGCGTGGGATCCGATTTATTATAAGAAACTCTTT.